This TCR beta chain was found in a study of T cell clones after liver transplantation. Assay used: immunoSEQ multiplex PCR; TCRdb lists only in-frame clones, some missing. This sample has some 120,000 clones, with over 75% found just once. This CDR3 is built from 14 residues. The V and J ends lost 7 bases and 6 bases, in that order; junction bases with no gene match: 10. Germline V gene lookup returns CDR1 MNHEY and CDR2 SMNVEV (reference sequence). The chain recombines TRBV27 with TRBJ2-7, with 9 nucleotides matching TRBD2. This clonotype originated in a human patient who received a liver transplant. Part of the T cell pool may stem from the graft donor. The sample in question was CD4+ T cells from blood, obtained 12 months after liver transplant. In DNA, the CDR3 is TGTGCCAGCATGCGTACTAGCGGGCCGGGCGAGCAGTACTTC. Amino acids: CASMRTSGPGEQYF.